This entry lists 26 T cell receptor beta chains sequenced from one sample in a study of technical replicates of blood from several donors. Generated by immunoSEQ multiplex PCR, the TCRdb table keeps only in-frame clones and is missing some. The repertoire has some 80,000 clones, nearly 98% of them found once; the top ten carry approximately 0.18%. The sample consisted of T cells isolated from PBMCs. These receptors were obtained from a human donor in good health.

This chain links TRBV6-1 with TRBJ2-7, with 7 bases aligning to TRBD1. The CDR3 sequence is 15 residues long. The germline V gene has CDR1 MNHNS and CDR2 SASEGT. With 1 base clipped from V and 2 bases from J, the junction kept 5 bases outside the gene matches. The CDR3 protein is CASSEVSDRAYEQYF. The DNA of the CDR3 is TGTGCCAGCAGTGAAGTTAGTGACAGGGCCTACGAGCAGTACTTC.

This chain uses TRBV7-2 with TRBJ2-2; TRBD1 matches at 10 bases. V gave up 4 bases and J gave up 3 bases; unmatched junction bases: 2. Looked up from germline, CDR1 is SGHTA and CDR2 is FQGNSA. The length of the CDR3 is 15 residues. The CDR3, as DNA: TGTGCCAGCAGCTCGGGACAGGGGTACACCGGGGAGCTGTTTTTT. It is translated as CASSSGQGYTGELFF.

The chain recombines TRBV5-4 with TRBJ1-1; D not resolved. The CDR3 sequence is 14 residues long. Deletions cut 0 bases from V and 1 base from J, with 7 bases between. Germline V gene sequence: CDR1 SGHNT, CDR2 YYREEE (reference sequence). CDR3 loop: CASSLVAGNTEAFF. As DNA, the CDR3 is TGTGCCAGCAGCTTGGTTGCGGGGAACACTGAAGCTTTCTTT.

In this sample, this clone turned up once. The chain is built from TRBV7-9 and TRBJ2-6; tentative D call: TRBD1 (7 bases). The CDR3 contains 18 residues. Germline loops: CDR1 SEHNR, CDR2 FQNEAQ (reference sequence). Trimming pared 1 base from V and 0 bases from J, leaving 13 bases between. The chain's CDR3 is CASSLGGTVFSGANVLTF. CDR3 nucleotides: TGTGCCAGCAGCTTAGGCGGGACAGTGTTCTCTGGGGCCAACGTCCTGACTTTC.

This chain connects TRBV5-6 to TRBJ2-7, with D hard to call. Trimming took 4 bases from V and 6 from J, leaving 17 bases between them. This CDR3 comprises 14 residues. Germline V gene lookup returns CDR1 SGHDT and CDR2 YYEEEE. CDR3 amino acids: CASSPSLSLGEQYF. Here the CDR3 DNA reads TGTGCCAGCAGCCCCTCTTTAAGCCTCGGCGAGCAGTACTTC.

As DNA, the CDR3 is TGTGCCAGCAGTTACGGAGTAAACTCCTACGAGCAGTACTTC. Residues: CASSYGVNSYEQYF. This chain links TRBV6-5 with TRBJ2-7; D not certain. V lost 2 bases, J lost 0 bases, and 8 bases lay in between. Germline V gene data show CDR1 as MNHEY and CDR2 as SVGAGI. The CDR3 is made up of 14 amino acids.

The CDR3 DNA sequence: TGCGCCAGTGACCGACAGGAATGGGATGACTATGGCTACACCTTC. Its protein product is CASDRQEWDDYGYTF. The chain carries TRBV23-1 and TRBJ1-2; D possibly corresponds to TRBD1 (6 bases). TRBV23-1 is flagged as an ORF with uncertain function. The CDR3 has 15 amino acids. V was clipped by 9 bases and J by 3 bases, with 20 bases between them.

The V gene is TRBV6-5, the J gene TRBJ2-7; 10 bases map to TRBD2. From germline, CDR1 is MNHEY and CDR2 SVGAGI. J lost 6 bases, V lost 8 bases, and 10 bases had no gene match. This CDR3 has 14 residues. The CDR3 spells CASSPAGGMVEQYF. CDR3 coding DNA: TGTGCCAGCTCCCCAGCGGGAGGGATGGTCGAGCAGTACTTC.

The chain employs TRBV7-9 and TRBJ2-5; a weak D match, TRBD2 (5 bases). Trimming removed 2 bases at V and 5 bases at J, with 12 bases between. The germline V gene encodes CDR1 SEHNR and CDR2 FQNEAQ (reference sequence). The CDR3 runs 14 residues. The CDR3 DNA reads TGTGCCAGCAGCTTAATTGGAGGTTGGGAGACCCAGTACTTC. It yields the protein CASSLIGGWETQYF.

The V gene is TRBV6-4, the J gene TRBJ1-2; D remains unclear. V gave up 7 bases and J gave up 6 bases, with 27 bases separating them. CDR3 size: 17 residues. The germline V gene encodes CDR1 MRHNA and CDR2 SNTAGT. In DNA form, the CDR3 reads TGTGCCAGCAAGAGAGGGTATAGCAGTCAAGGTTTTGATGGCTACACCTTC. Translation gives CASKRGYSSQGFDGYTF.

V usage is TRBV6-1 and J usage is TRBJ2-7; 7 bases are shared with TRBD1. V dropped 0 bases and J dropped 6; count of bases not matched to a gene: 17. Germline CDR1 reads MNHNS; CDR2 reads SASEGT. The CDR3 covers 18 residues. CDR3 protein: CASSEARGITGVKGEQYF. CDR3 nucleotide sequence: TGTGCCAGCAGTGAAGCGCGCGGAATAACAGGGGTAAAAGGCGAGCAGTACTTC.

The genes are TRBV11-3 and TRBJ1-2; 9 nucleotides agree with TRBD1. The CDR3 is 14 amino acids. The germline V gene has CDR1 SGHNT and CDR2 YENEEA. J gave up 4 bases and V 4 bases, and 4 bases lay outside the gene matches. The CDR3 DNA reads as TGTGCCAGCAGCTCCGGGACAGGGCGCTATGGCTACACCTTC. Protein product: CASSSGTGRYGYTF. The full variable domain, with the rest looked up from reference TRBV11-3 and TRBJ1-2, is EAGVVQSPRYKIIEKKQPVAFWCNPISGHNTLYWYLQNLGQGPELLIRYENEEAVDDSQLPKDRFSAERLKGVDSTLKIQPAELGDSAVYLCASSSGTGRYGYTFGSGTRLTVV.

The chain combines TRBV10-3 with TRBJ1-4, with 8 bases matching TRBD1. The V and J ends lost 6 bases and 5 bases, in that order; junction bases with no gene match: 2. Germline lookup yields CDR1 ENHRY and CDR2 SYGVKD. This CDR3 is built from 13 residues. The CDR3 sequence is CAIRDRENEKLFF. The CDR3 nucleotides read TGTGCCATCAGGGACAGGGAGAATGAAAAACTGTTTTTT.

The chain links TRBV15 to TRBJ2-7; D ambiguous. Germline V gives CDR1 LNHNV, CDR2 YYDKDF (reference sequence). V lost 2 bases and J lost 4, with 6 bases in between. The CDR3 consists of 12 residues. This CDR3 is CATSRSTYEQYF. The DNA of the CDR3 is TGTGCCACCAGCAGATCCACTTACGAGCAGTACTTC.

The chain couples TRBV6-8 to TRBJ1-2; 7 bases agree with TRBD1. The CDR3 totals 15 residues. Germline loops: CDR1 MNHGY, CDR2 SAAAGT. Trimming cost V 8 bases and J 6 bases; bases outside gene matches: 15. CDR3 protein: CASLGGRGVNHGYTF. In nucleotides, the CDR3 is TGTGCCAGCTTGGGGGGCAGGGGGGTTAATCATGGCTACACCTTC.

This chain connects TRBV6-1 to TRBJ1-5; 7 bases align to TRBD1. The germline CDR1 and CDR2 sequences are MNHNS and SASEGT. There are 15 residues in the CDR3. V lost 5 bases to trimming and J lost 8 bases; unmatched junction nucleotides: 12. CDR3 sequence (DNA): TGTGCCAGCAGTCCTGGGTCAGGGGGGCGAAAGCCCCAGCATTTT. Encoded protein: CASSPGSGGRKPQHF.

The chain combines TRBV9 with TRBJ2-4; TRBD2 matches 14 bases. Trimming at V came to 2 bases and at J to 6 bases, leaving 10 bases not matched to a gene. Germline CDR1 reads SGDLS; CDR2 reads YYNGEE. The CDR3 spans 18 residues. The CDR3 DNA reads TGTGCCAGCAGCGTTTCTGGGACTAGCGGGGGAAAATTAAACATTCAGTACTTC. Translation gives CASSVSGTSGGKLNIQYF.

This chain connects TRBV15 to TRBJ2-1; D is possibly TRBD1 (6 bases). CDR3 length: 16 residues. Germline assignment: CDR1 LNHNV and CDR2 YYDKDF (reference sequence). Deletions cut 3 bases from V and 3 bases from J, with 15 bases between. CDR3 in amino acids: CATSSGQSSYYNEQFF. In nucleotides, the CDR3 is TGTGCCACCAGCAGCGGACAGTCGTCCTACTACAATGAGCAGTTCTTC.

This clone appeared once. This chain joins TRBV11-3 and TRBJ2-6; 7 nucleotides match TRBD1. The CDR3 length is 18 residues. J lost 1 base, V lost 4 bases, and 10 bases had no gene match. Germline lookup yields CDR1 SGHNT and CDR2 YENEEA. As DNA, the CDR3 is TGTGCCAGCAGCTCCCGACAGGGATCTCTATCTGGGGCCAACGTCCTGACTTTC. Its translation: CASSSRQGSLSGANVLTF.

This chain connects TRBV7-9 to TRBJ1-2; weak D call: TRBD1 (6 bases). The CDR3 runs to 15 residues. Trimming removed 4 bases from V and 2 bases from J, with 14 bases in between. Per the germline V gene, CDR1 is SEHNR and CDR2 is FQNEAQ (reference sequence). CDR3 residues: CASSSSGTINYGYTF. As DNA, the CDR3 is TGTGCCAGCAGCTCCTCCGGGACAATCAACTATGGCTACACCTTC.

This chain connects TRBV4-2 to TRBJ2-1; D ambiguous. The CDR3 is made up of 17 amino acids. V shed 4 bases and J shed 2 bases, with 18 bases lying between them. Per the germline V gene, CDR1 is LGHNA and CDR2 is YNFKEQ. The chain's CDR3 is CASSPILSVGPYNEQFF. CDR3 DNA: TGTGCCAGCAGCCCCATATTATCAGTTGGCCCCTACAATGAGCAGTTCTTC.

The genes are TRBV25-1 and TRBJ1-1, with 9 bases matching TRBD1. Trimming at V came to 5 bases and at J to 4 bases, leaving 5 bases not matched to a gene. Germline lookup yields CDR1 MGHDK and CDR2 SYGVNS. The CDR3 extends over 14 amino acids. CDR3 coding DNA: TGTGCCAGCAGTCTACAGGGGGCAGGCACTGAAGCTTTCTTT. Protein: CASSLQGAGTEAFF.

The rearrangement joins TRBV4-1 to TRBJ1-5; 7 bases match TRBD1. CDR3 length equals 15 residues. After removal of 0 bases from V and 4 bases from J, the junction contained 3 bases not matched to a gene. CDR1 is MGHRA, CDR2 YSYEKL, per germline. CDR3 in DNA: TGCGCCAGCAGCCAAGATGGGACAGAGAATCAGCCCCAGCATTTT. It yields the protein CASSQDGTENQPQHF.

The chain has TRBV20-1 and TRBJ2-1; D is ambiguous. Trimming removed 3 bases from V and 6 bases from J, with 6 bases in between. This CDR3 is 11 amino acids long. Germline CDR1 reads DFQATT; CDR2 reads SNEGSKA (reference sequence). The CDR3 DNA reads TGCAGTGCTAGTATCGGCAATGAGCAGTTCTTC. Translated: CSASIGNEQFF.

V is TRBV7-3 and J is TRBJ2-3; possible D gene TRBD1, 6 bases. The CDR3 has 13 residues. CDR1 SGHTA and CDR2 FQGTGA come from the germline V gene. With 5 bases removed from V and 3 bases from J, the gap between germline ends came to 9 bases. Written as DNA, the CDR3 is TGTGCCAGCAGCACACAGGGAACAGATACGCAGTATTTT. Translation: CASSTQGTDTQYF.

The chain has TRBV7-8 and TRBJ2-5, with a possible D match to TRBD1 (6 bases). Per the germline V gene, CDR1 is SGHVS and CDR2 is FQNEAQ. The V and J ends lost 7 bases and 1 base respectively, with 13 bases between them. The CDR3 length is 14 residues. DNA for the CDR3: TGTGCCAGCACCCCCCCGGACAGCCAAGAGACCCAGTACTTC. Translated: CASTPPDSQETQYF.